This passage covers 15 T cell receptor beta chains from one sample sequenced in a study of response to subunit inactivated influenza vaccine. TCRdb passed the RT-PCR reads through MiXCR, listing each CDR3 protein once. The sample includes 450,000 to 500,000 distinct CDR3 sequences, approximately 9.9% of them seen just once. The source was PBMCs from blood, collected more than 35 days after vaccination. The receptors originated from a man aged 45-65 years who received an inactivated influenza vaccine.

The gene calls are TRBV7-8 and TRBJ2-5; 8 positions agree with TRBD2. The CDR3 sequence is 17 residues long. CDR1 and CDR2 from the germline V gene are SGHVS and FQNEAQ. J gave up 2 bases and V 5 bases, and 13 bases lay outside the gene matches. CDR3 bases: TGTGCCAGCAGCCTACTCCGAGTAGCGGGGTTACAAGAGACCCAGTACTTC. Protein: CASSLLRVAGLQETQYF.

The rearrangement joins TRBV10-3 to TRBJ2-7; D possibly uses TRBD1 or TRBD2 (5 bases each). The CDR3 runs 14 residues. V was clipped by 6 bases and J by 1 base, with 13 bases between them. The V gene's germline CDR1 is ENHRY and CDR2 SYGVKD. CDR3 nucleotides: TGTGCCATCAGGTCGGGGACCCAATCCTACGAGCAGTACTTC. Encoded protein: CAIRSGTQSYEQYF.

The chain carries TRBV4-3 and TRBJ2-3, with D perhaps assigned TRBD1 or TRBD2 (6 bases each). The germline V and J ends were trimmed by 0 bases and 5 bases, with 18 bases remaining between them. CDR1 and CDR2 (germline): LGHNA, YSLEER. The CDR3 covers 17 residues. The CDR3 sequence is CASSQENWQGRGDTQYF. As DNA, the CDR3 is TGCGCCAGCAGCCAAGAGAACTGGCAGGGGCGGGGAGATACGCAGTATTTT.

This clonotype has at least ten counts. V usage is TRBV6-1 and J usage is TRBJ1-6, with D perhaps TRBD1 (5 bases). This CDR3 spans 15 amino acids. V lost 5 bases and J lost 7, with 15 bases in between. Germline CDR1 and CDR2: MNHNS and SASEGT. CDR3 in DNA: TGTGCCAGCAGTACCCGGGACTCGAGGAATTCACCCCTCCACTTT. Translated, it gives CASSTRDSRNSPLHF.

This clonotype was detected many times. V and J are TRBV5-1 and TRBJ2-7; perhaps TRBD1 as D (6 bases). This CDR3 is built from 14 residues. Germline CDR1 is SGHRS and CDR2 is YFSETQ. V lost 2 bases to trimming and J lost 2 bases, with 11 bases between them. The CDR3 here is CASSLGDIAYEQYF. CDR3 sequence (DNA): TGCGCCAGCAGCTTAGGGGACATTGCCTACGAGCAGTACTTC.

This clonotype was counted a few times. The V gene is TRBV7-6, the J gene TRBJ2-5; D possibly matches TRBD1 or TRBD2 (6 bases each). The V and J ends lost 3 bases and 0 bases respectively, with 11 bases between them. CDR1 SGHVS and CDR2 FNYEAQ come from the germline V gene. The CDR3 totals 15 residues. CDR3 in DNA: TGTGCCAGCAGCTTTGCCGGGGGCAACCAAGAGACCCAGTACTTC. It yields the protein CASSFAGGNQETQYF.

This rearrangement joins TRBV7-9 to TRBJ2-1; TRBD1 or TRBD2 may be the D gene (5 bases each). This CDR3 is built from 17 residues. Trimming took 0 bases from V and 1 from J, leaving 13 bases between them. Per germline, CDR1 SEHNR and CDR2 FQNEAQ (reference sequence). CDR3 sequence (DNA): TGTGCCAGCAGCTTAGCGCAGGGAGTCGAATCCTACAATGAGCAGTTCTTC. This sequence encodes CASSLAQGVESYNEQFF. Using reference TRBV7-9 and TRBJ2-1 for the parts outside the CDR3, the full variable domain is DTGVSQNPRHKITKRGQNVTFRCDPISEHNRLYWYRQTLGQGPEFLTYFQNEAQLEKSRLLSDRFSAERPKGSFSTLEIQRTEQGDSAMYLCASSLAQGVESYNEQFFGPGTRLTVL.

This clonotype was detected many times. CDR3 protein: CSVEIRDRTEQYF. The CDR3 DNA reads as TGCAGCGTTGAAATTAGGGACCGTACGGAGCAGTACTTC. The chain couples TRBV29-1 to TRBJ2-7; D tentatively reads TRBD1 or TRBD2 (5 bases each). CDR1 is SQVTM, CDR2 ANQGSEA, per germline. This CDR3 has 13 amino acids. The V and J ends lost 2 bases and 7 bases respectively, with 15 bases between them.

This clonotype was found many times. The rearrangement joins TRBV6-5 to TRBJ2-5; D gene unclear. This CDR3 has 13 residues. V lost 2 bases and J 1 base, leaving 5 bases between the germline ends. From germline, CDR1 is MNHEY and CDR2 SVGAGI. CDR3: CASSYASQETQYF. The CDR3 DNA sequence: TGTGCCAGCAGTTACGCCAGCCAAGAGACCCAGTACTTC.

There are a few counts of this clonotype. The V and J genes are TRBV3-1 and TRBJ2-7, with a possible D match to TRBD2 (5 bases). Trimming removed 6 bases from V and 7 bases from J, with 16 bases in between. The germline V gene encodes CDR1 LGHDT and CDR2 YNNKEL (reference sequence). CDR3 size: 13 residues. The CDR3 spells CASSEVSAAEQYF. The CDR3 DNA is TGTGCCAGCAGTGAAGTGTCAGCGGCGGAGCAGTACTTC.

This clonotype was seen a few times. V and J are TRBV25-1 and TRBJ2-5; 9 nucleotides line up with TRBD2. V lost 2 bases and J lost 4; bases outside the gene matches: 11. The CDR3 length is 17 residues. CDR1 and CDR2 (germline): MGHDK, SYGVNS. CDR3 bases: TGTGCCAGCAGTGAACATACGGCGGGAGGGATATCAGAGACCCAGTACTTC. Its translation: CASSEHTAGGISETQYF.

This clonotype has ten or more counts. CDR3 bases: TGTGCCACCAGTGATTACATACAACTAGCGGGGAACAATGAGCAGTTCTTC. Translated, it gives CATSDYIQLAGNNEQFF. The chain joins TRBV24-1 to TRBJ2-1, with 10 bases lining up with TRBD2. The germline V gene encodes CDR1 KGHDR and CDR2 SFDVKD. CDR3 length equals 17 residues. Trimming at V came to 2 bases and at J to 5 bases, leaving 8 bases not matched to a gene.

This clonotype appeared many times. This chain uses TRBV20-1 with TRBJ2-1; 13 bases agree with TRBD2. CDR1 is DFQATT, CDR2 SNEGSKA, per germline (reference sequence). The CDR3 is 14 amino acids. V dropped 6 bases and J dropped 7; count of bases not matched to a gene: 6. CDR3 DNA: TGCAGTGCCACTACTAGCGGGGGGGCAAATGAGCAGTTCTTC. Translating it yields CSATTSGGANEQFF.

This sequence joins TRBV20-1 and TRBJ2-7; 9 nucleotides line up with TRBD2. In germline, CDR1 is DFQATT, CDR2 SNEGSKA (reference sequence). V was clipped by 3 bases and J by 4 bases; unmatched bases: 13. The CDR3 is 16 amino acids. CDR3 coding DNA: TGCAGTGCTAGTCCCGCTAGCGGGGACCCAATGTACGAGCAGTACTTC. Translated, it gives CSASPASGDPMYEQYF.

This clonotype came up a few times. The CDR3: CSARAGGTDTQYF. CDR3 DNA: TGCAGTGCTAGGGCGGGAGGAACAGATACGCAGTATTTT. V usage is TRBV20-1 and J usage is TRBJ2-3; TRBD2 matches at 8 bases. The CDR3 is 13 residues long. V lost 3 bases and J lost 3; bases outside the gene matches: 2. In germline, CDR1 is DFQATT, CDR2 SNEGSKA (reference sequence).